This T cell receptor (beta chain) originates from a study of blood T cell repertoires in COVID-19. Study details: From the United States, Italy and Spain came samples of acute and convalescent COVID-19. From T cells, B-cell-depleted T cells, or PBMCs came the material, which was cDNA or gDNA.

The germline V gene has CDR1 MGHRA and CDR2 YSYEKL. Germline trimming cut 1 base from V and 6 bases from J; bases unmatched to any gene: 7. The CDR3 has 15 amino acids. This table comes from immunoSEQ multiplex PCR, and its TCRdb copy is limited to in-frame clones, with some not included. The sample has about 120,000 clones, 80% to 90% seen once; the top ten hold 3.4%. This TCR was sampled from a man in his forties or fifties with acute or convalescent COVID-19. V usage is TRBV4-1 and J usage is TRBJ2-7; TRBD1 matches at 9 bases. The sample comprised peripheral blood. The CDR3 coding sequence is TGCGCCAGCAGCCAAGCTTCGACAGGGGGGGGCGAGCAGTACTTC. This encodes CASSQASTGGGEQYF.